The TCR beta chain described here comes from a study of cytotoxic CD8 clonotypes in ibrutinib-treated CLL. Findings of the study overall: In comparison with age-matched healthy donors, baseline clonality was higher and tracked circulating CD8+ T-cell counts.

This clone was counted only a few times. Antigen unknown. The assay was immunoSEQ multiplex PCR, and TCRdb's table has in-frame clones only and misses some. The data show around 14,000 clones, around 48% seen once. The source is a human donor with chronic lymphocytic leukemia. Here the sequenced sample was PBMCs, taken at a 24-month disease-progression time point, from a patient treated with ibrutinib.

CDR3 sequence: CASSHNYEQYF. The CDR3 coding sequence is TGTGCCAGCAGTCATAACTACGAGCAGTACTTC. V gene TRBV27 combines with J gene TRBJ2-7; D is uncertain. CDR1 and CDR2 from the germline V gene are MNHEY and SMNVEV (reference sequence). The germline V and J ends were trimmed by 5 bases and 3 bases, with 5 bases remaining between them. The CDR3 is 11 residues long.